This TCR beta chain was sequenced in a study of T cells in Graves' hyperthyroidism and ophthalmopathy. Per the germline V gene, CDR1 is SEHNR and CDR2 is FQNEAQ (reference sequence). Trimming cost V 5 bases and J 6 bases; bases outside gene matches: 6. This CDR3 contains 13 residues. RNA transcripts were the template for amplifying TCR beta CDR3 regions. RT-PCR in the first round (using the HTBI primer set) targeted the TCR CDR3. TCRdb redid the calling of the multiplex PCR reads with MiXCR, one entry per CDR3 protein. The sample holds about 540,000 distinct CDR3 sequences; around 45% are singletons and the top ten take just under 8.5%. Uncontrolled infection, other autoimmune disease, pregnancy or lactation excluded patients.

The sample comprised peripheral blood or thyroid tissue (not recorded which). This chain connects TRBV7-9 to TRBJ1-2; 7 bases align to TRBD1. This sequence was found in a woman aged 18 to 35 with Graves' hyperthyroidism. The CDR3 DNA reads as TGTGCCAGCAGCGCCACAGGGGTACATGGCTACACCTTC. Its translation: CASSATGVHGYTF.